The entry that follows covers one T cell receptor (beta chain) sequence. J lost 2 bases, V lost 6 bases, and 8 bases had no gene match. Germline lookup yields CDR1 MNHNS and CDR2 SASEGT. The CDR3 totals 15 residues. The data were obtained in a study of regulatory T cells in long-lasting Graves disease. Both iRepertoire HTBI primers and Arm-PCR of CDR3 regions were used to build the TCR beta libraries. TCRdb re-analysed the multiplex PCR reads in MiXCR, keeping a single row per CDR3 protein. The table lists almost 350,000 distinct CDR3 sequences, roughly a fifth of them singletons. Described time point: persistent/refractory GD, antithyroid drugs over 5 years with positive TRAb. RNA extracted from PBMCs served as the sequencing template.

The receptor was isolated from a female donor with Graves disease. The source was peripheral blood mononuclear cells (PBMCs), collected when the disease was refractory, from a patient treated with antithyroid drugs. This chain links TRBV6-1 with TRBJ2-7; 9 bases agree with TRBD2. The DNA for the CDR3 is TGTGCCAGCAGCTCGACTAGCGGAGACACCTACGAGCAGTACTTC. Translating gives CASSSTSGDTYEQYF.